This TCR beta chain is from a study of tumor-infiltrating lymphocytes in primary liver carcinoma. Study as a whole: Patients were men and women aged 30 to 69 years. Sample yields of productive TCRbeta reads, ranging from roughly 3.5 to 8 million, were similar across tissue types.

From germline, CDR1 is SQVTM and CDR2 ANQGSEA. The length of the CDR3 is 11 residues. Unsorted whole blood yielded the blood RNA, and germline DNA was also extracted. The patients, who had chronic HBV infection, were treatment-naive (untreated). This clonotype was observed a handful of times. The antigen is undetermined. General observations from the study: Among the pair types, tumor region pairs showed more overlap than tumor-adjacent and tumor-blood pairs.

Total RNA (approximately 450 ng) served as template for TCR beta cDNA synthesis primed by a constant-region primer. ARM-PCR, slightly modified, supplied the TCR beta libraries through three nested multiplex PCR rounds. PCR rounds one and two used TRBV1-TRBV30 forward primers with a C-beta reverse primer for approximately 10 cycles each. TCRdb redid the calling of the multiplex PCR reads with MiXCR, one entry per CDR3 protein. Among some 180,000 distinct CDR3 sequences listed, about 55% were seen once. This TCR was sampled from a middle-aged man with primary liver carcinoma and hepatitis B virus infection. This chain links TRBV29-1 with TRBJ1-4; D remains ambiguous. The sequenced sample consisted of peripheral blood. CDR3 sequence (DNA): TGCATCGGCCAAATTAATGAAAAACTGTTTTTT. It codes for CIGQINEKLFF. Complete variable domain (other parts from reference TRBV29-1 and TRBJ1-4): SAVISQKPSRDICQRGTSLTIQCQVDSQVTMMFWYRQQPGQSLTLIATANQGSEATYESGFVIDKFPISRPNLTFSTLTVSNMSPEDSSIYLCIGQINEKLFFGSGTQLSVL.